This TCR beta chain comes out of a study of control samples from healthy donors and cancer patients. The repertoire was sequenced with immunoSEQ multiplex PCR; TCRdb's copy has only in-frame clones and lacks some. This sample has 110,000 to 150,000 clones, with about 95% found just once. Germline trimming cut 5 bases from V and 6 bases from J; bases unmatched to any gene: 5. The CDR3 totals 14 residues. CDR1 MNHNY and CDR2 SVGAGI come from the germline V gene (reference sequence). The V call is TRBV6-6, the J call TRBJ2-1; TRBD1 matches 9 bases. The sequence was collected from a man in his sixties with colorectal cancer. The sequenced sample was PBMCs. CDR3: CASSGDRAFNEQFF. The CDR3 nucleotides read TGTGCCAGCAGTGGGGACAGGGCTTTCAATGAGCAGTTCTTC.